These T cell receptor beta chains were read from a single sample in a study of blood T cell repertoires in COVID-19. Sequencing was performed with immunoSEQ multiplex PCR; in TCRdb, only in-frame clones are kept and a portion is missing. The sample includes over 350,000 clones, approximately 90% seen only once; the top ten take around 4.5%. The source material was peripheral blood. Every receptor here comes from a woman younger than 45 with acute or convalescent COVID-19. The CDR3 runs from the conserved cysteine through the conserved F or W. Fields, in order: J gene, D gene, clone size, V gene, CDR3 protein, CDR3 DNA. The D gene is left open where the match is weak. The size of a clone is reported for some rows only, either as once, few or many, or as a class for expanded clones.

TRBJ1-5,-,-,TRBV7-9,CASSAVGGNQPQHF,TGTGCCAGCAGCGCCGTTGGAGGAAATCAGCCCCAGCATTTT
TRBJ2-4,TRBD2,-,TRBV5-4,CASHRGGNDQNIQYF,TGTGCCAGCCATCGGGGGGGAAACGATCAAAACATTCAGTACTTC
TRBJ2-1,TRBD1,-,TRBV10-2,CASSVQGGYNEQFF,TGCGCCAGCAGTGTACAGGGGGGATACAATGAGCAGTTCTTC
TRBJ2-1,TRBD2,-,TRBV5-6,CASSRLSGAGNEQFF,TGTGCCAGCAGCCGCCTTAGCGGGGCGGGGAATGAGCAGTTCTTC
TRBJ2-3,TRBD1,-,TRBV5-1,CASSLDSGQGSDTQYF,TGCGCCAGCAGCTTGGACTCGGGACAGGGATCAGATACGCAGTATTTT
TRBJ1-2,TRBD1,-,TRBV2,CAKSGTADGYTF,TGTGCCAAGTCCGGGACAGCCGATGGCTACACCTTC
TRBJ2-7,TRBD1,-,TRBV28,CASRNRQGYEQYF,TGTGCCAGCAGGAACCGACAGGGTTACGAGCAGTACTTC
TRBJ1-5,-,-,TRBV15,CATSRGETRGPQHF,TGTGCCACCAGCAGAGGCGAGACACGGGGGCCCCAGCATTTT
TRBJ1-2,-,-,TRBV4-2,CASSQVGGVDYGYTF,TGTGCCAGCAGCCAAGTCGGCGGGGTGGACTATGGCTACACCTTC
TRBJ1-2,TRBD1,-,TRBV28,CASETETGGWDYGYTF,TGTGCCAGCGAAACCGAGACAGGGGGCTGGGACTATGGCTACACCTTC
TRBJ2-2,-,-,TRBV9,CASSLTGFRGNTGELFF,TGTGCCAGCAGCTTGACGGGCTTCAGGGGGAACACCGGGGAGCTGTTTTTT
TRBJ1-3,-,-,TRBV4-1,CASSHRTGTGNTIYF,TGCGCCAGCAGCCACCGAACAGGGACTGGAAACACCATATATTTT
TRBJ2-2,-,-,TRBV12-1,CASSFGRRGFRTGELFF,TGTGCCAGCAGCTTTGGACGCCGGGGTTTTAGGACCGGGGAGCTGTTTTTT
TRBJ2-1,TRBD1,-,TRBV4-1,CASSQGQQGVYEQFF,TGCGCCAGCAGCCAAGGACAACAGGGGGTCTATGAGCAGTTCTTC
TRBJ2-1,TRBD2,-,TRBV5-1,CASSSGTSGARDNEQFF,TGCGCCAGCAGCTCCGGGACTAGCGGGGCCCGAGACAATGAGCAGTTCTTC
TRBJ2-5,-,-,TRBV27,CASRQTRKETQYF,TGTGCCAGCCGTCAAACTAGAAAAGAGACCCAGTACTTC
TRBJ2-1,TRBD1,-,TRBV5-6,CASSVGQGAYNEQFF,TGTGCCAGCAGCGTGGGACAGGGGGCCTACAATGAGCAGTTCTTC
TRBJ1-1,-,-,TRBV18,CASQGVKAEAFF,TGTGCCAGCCAAGGAGTTAAGGCTGAAGCTTTCTTT
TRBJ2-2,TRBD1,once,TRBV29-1,CSVESLDRGAGELFF,TGCAGCGTTGAGTCCTTGGACAGGGGGGCCGGGGAGCTGTTTTTT
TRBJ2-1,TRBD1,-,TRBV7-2,CASSLVWTGENEQFF,TGTGCCAGCAGCTTAGTTTGGACAGGGGAGAATGAGCAGTTCTTC
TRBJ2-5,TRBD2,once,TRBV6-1,CASSAPAGGLKKTQYF,TGTGCCAGCAGTGCCCCCGCGGGGGGGCTAAAAAAGACCCAGTACTTC
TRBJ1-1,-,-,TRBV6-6,CASSYGSPMNTEAFF,TGTGCCAGCAGTTACGGGAGCCCCATGAACACTGAAGCTTTCTTT
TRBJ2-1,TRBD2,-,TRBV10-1,CASSTSGGAYGSVNEQFF,TGCGCCAGCAGCACTAGCGGGGGGGCCTATGGGTCCGTGAATGAGCAGTTCTTC
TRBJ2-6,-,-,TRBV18,CASSPDGMGSGANVLTF,TGTGCCAGCTCACCGGACGGGATGGGCTCTGGGGCCAACGTCCTGACTTTC
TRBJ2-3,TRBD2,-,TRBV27,CASSPKVGTSGGADLADTQYF,TGTGCCAGCAGCCCGAAAGTTGGGACTAGCGGGGGGGCCGATCTAGCAGATACGCAGTATTTT
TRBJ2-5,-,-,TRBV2,CASSGGAPYETQYF,TGTGCCAGCAGCGGCGGGGCGCCCTATGAGACCCAGTACTTC
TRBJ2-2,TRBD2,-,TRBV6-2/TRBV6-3,CASSLAGGPGELFF,TGTGCCAGCAGCCTAGCGGGGGGGCCCGGGGAGCTGTTTTTT
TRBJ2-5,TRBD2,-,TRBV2,CASRVAGAQETQYF,TGTGCCAGCAGGGTAGCGGGGGCCCAAGAGACCCAGTACTTC
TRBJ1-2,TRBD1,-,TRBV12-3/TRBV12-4,CASSGLTGGGYTF,TGTGCCAGCAGTGGATTGACAGGGGGTGGCTACACCTTC
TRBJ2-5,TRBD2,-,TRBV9,CASSVGASGGQETQYF,TGTGCCAGCAGCGTAGGGGCTAGCGGGGGCCAAGAGACCCAGTACTTC
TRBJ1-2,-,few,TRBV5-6,CASSFGTIVVYGYTF,TGTGCCAGCAGCTTTGGGACTATAGTTGTCTATGGCTACACCTTC
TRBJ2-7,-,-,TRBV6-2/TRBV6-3,CASSYSITGNFYEQYF,TGTGCCAGCAGTTACTCGATAACAGGGAATTTCTACGAGCAGTACTTC
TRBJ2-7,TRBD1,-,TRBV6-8,CARTGVSYEQYF,TGTGCCAGGACAGGGGTCTCCTACGAGCAGTACTTC
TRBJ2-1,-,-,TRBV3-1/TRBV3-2,CASSQGSRVGSEQFF,TGTGCCAGCAGCCAGGGTTCCAGGGTGGGTAGTGAGCAGTTCTTC
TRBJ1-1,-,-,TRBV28,CASSLGSLNTEAFF,TGTGCCAGCAGTTTGGGCAGCTTGAACACTGAAGCTTTCTTT
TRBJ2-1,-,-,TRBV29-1,CSVAGGVGEQFF,TGCAGCGTTGCGGGCGGGGTAGGGGAGCAGTTCTTC